The entry below gives a single TCR beta chain sequence along with its context. Its matching antigen is unknown. This record comes from a study of graft-versus-host responses after intestinal transplantation. Turning to the study itself: Isolated intestinal, liver-intestinal, or multivisceral transplants had been given to the recipients. Anti-thymocyte globulin served as induction for all recipients, who then took tacrolimus and steroids for about 3 years.

The study's findings and limits: Individuals carrying graft-donor T cell macrochimerism showed high graft-versus-host to host-versus-graft clonal ratios in allografts. GvH clones turned up in recipient marrow; some had shown up first in ileum or blood.

Assay used: immunoSEQ multiplex PCR; TCRdb lists only in-frame clones, some missing. The sample records over 75,000 clones, around 90% being singletons. CDR1 and CDR2 from the germline V gene are SGHRS and YFSETQ. The CDR3 sequence is 14 residues long. V was pared by 0 bases and J by 1 base, with 7 bases between. The TCR comes from a human donor who received an intestinal transplant. The chain joins TRBV5-1 to TRBJ2-5; tentative D call: TRBD2 (5 bases). This sample comprised unstimulated CD4+ T cells sorted from spleen or lymph node cells, obtained before intestinal transplant. Here the CDR3 reads CASSLAGIQETQYF. The CDR3 DNA reads as TGCGCCAGCAGCTTGGCCGGGATCCAAGAGACCCAGTACTTC.